Listed below are T cell receptor beta chains from one sample, sequenced in a study of blood T cell repertoires in COVID-19. The repertoire was sequenced with immunoSEQ multiplex PCR; TCRdb's copy has only in-frame clones and lacks some. The sample records some 90,000 clones, 87% being singletons. Sequenced sample: peripheral blood. These receptors were taken from a woman in her sixties with COVID-19, enrolled during active disease. Each CDR3 is given with its conserved first and last residue. A D gene is named only where the DNA matches it firmly. Expanded clones get a size class; other rows say once, few or many, or leave the size out.

TRBV28	TRBD1	TRBJ1-5	.	CASSPTGADSNQPQHF	TGTGCCAGCAGTCCCACAGGGGCAGACAGCAATCAGCCCCAGCATTTT
TRBV3-1/TRBV3-2	.	TRBJ1-1	.	CASSQESGAEAFF	TGTGCCAGCAGCCAAGAGTCGGGGGCTGAAGCTTTCTTT
TRBV5-8	.	TRBJ1-1	.	CASTFDVESGYLNTEAFF	TGTGCCAGCACCTTTGACGTAGAGTCAGGCTATCTGAACACTGAAGCTTTCTTT
TRBV10-3	.	TRBJ2-5	.	CAIRALGSEETQYF	TGTGCCATCAGGGCCCTCGGGTCCGAAGAGACCCAGTACTTC
TRBV27	TRBD1	TRBJ2-7	once	CASGTGPTYEQYF	TGTGCCTCAGGGACAGGTCCCACCTACGAGCAGTACTTC
TRBV30	TRBD1	TRBJ1-5	.	CAWSRQGGQPQHF	TGTGCCTGGAGCCGACAGGGGGGACAGCCCCAGCATTTT
TRBV19	.	TRBJ1-5	.	CASSIGQVLSNQPQHF	TGTGCCAGTAGTATAGGGCAGGTCCTTAGCAATCAGCCCCAGCATTTT
TRBV7-6	.	TRBJ1-2	.	CASSPTGGADYGYTF	TGTGCCAGCAGCCCGACGGGGGGGGCCGACTATGGCTACACCTTC
TRBV27	.	TRBJ1-2	.	CASSLQGMGYGYTF	TGTGCCAGCAGCCTACAGGGTATGGGCTATGGCTACACCTTC
TRBV30	.	TRBJ1-2	.	CAWSVGGYGYTF	TGTGCCTGGAGTGTCGGAGGCTATGGCTACACCTTC
TRBV7-9	.	TRBJ2-7	.	CASSRGTSSYEQYF	TGTGCCAGCAGTAGGGGGACAAGCTCCTACGAGCAGTACTTC
TRBV4-2	TRBD1	TRBJ1-2	.	CASSQIQGAHYGYTF	TGTGCCAGCAGCCAGATACAGGGGGCGCATTATGGCTACACCTTC
TRBV6-5	TRBD2	TRBJ2-7	.	CASSWGGGNNYEQYF	TGTGCCAGCAGTTGGGGCGGGGGGAATAACTACGAGCAGTACTTC
TRBV11-2	TRBD1	TRBJ2-3	.	CASSLVGQGPSTDTQYF	TGTGCCAGCAGCTTAGTCGGACAGGGGCCTAGCACAGATACGCAGTATTTT
TRBV27	.	TRBJ2-2	.	CASRRGTANTGELFF	TGTGCCAGCAGGAGGGGGACGGCGAACACCGGGGAGCTGTTTTTT
TRBV6-5	TRBD1	TRBJ2-7	.	CASNPGQGSNEQYF	TGTGCCAGCAACCCGGGACAGGGGTCCAACGAGCAGTACTTC
TRBV3-1/TRBV3-2	TRBD1	TRBJ2-7	.	CASSQECDRGSGYEQYF	TGTGCCAGCAGCCAAGAATGTGACAGGGGGTCGGGCTACGAGCAGTACTTC
TRBV18	TRBD1	TRBJ1-4	.	CASSKNRGFNEKLFF	TGTGCCAGCTCAAAAAACAGGGGTTTTAATGAAAAACTGTTTTTT
TRBV10-3	TRBD1	TRBJ2-7	.	CAISESFYETGGFFKQYF	TGTGCCATCAGTGAGTCTTTTTATGAGACAGGGGGCTTTTTTAAGCAGTACTTC
TRBV6-5	.	TRBJ1-5	.	CASSLGLTSPQHF	TGTGCCAGCAGCCTAGGCCTCACGTCGCCCCAGCATTTT
TRBV6-6	.	TRBJ1-2	few	CASSYGTPRGYGYTF	TGTGCCAGCAGTTATGGGACACCGCGCGGCTATGGCTACACCTTC
TRBV5-5	.	TRBJ1-2	once	CASSLASAGDYGYTF	TGTGCCAGCAGCTTGGCCAGCGCAGGGGATTATGGCTACACCTTC
TRBV6-2/TRBV6-3	TRBD2	TRBJ2-3	.	CASSYPGGSQYF	TGTGCCAGCAGTTACCCCGGGGGGTCCCAGTATTTT
TRBV6-5	.	TRBJ2-6	once	CASSSSADGANVLTF	TGTGCCAGCAGTTCCTCCGCGGATGGGGCCAACGTCCTGACTTTC
TRBV4-2	.	TRBJ2-3	few	CASSPRGGPDTQYF	TGTGCCAGCAGCCCACGTGGTGGGCCAGATACGCAGTATTTT
TRBV7-3	TRBD1	TRBJ2-3	.	CASRHRGLATDTQYF	TGTGCCAGCAGGCACAGGGGGCTTGCCACAGATACGCAGTATTTT
TRBV18	TRBD1	TRBJ2-3	.	CASSQLDLTGSAQYF	TGTGCCAGCTCACAGCTCGATTTGACAGGGTCGGCGCAGTATTTT
TRBV11-2	.	TRBJ2-5	few	CASRSGGWETQYF	TGTGCCAGCAGATCCGGGGGTTGGGAGACCCAGTACTTC
TRBV6-5	TRBD1	TRBJ1-4	.	CASRNSGGVEKLFF	TGTGCCAGCAGGAACTCAGGGGGTGTGGAAAAACTGTTTTTT
TRBV5-1	.	TRBJ1-6	.	CASSLGYGGDSRPLHF	TGCGCCAGCAGCTTGGGATACGGGGGTGACAGTCGGCCCCTCCACTTT
TRBV7-6	.	TRBJ2-1	.	CASSPTGTKSYNEQFF	TGTGCCAGCAGCCCCACCGGGACAAAATCCTACAATGAGCAGTTCTTC
TRBV6-1	TRBD1	TRBJ1-2	.	CASSESGRIRGNYGYTF	TGTGCCAGCAGTGAATCTGGCAGGATCAGGGGGAACTATGGCTACACCTTC
TRBV7-3	.	TRBJ1-2	once	CASSPSPDSRYGYTF	TGTGCCAGCAGCCCCTCCCCGGACTCTCGCTATGGCTACACCTTC
TRBV19	TRBD1	TRBJ1-2	.	CASHPTAGTGGLANYGYTF	TGTGCCAGCCATCCAACCGCCGGGACAGGGGGCCTAGCTAACTATGGCTACACCTTC
TRBV5-1	.	TRBJ1-1	few	CASSTQRETEAFF	TGCGCCAGCAGCACCCAAAGAGAGACTGAAGCTTTCTTT
TRBV4-3	TRBD2	TRBJ2-5	.	CASSQSGLAGGQETQYF	TGCGCCAGCAGCCAATCAGGACTAGCGGGGGGGCAAGAGACCCAGTACTTC
TRBV11-2	TRBD2	TRBJ2-3	.	CASSLVRGGIDTQYF	TGTGCCAGCAGCTTAGTGCGGGGGGGCATAGATACGCAGTATTTT
TRBV6-2/TRBV6-3	TRBD1	TRBJ1-5	.	CASSGGTGVFQPQHF	TGTGCCAGCAGTGGGGGGACAGGGGTATTTCAGCCCCAGCATTTT
TRBV5-1	TRBD1	TRBJ1-3	.	CASSPRQGTSGNTIYF	TGCGCCAGCAGCCCCCGACAGGGAACCTCTGGAAACACCATATATTTT
TRBV5-1	.	TRBJ2-6	.	CASSFGSGANVLTF	TGCGCCAGCAGCTTCGGCTCTGGGGCCAACGTCCTGACTTTC